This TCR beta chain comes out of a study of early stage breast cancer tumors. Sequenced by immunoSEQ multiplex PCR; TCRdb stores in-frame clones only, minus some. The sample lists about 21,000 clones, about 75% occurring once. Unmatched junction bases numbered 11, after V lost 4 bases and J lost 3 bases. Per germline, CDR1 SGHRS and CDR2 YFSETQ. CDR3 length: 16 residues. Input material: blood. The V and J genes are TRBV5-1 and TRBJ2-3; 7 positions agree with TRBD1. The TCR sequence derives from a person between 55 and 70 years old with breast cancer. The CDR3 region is CASSRRGGGETDTQYF. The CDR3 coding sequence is TGCGCCAGCAGCCGGCGAGGGGGCGGAGAGACAGATACGCAGTATTTT.